This is a list of T cell receptor beta chains from one sample in a study of cytomegalovirus exposure and HLA in healthy donors. Sequencing used immunoSEQ multiplex PCR; TCRdb keeps in-frame clones, though not all of them. The sample totals around 70,000 clones. The sequencing sample was made of PBMCs. The receptors shown here come from a woman in her twenties or thirties in good health and CMV-seronegative. CDR3s include the opening cysteine and the closing phenylalanine or tryptophan. A D gene is named only where the DNA matches it firmly. Clone size appears in some rows only: once, few, many, or a class for an expanded clone.

D gene | clone size | J gene | V gene | CDR3 DNA | CDR3 protein
TRBD1 | NA | TRBJ1-2 | TRBV5-1 | TGCGCCAGCAGGGAAGGGACAGGGATCTATGGCTACACCTTC | CASREGTGIYGYTF
NA | NA | TRBJ1-5 | TRBV28 | TGTGCCAGCAGTTTTTTTGGGGACGGGAGGCCCTCCCAGCCCCAGCATTTT | CASSFFGDGRPSQPQHF
TRBD1 | NA | TRBJ1-1 | TRBV28 | TGTGCCAGCAGTATCACAGGGGGCGACACTGAAGCTTTCTTT | CASSITGGDTEAFF
TRBD2 | NA | TRBJ2-2 | TRBV4-2 | TGTGCCAGCAGCCCCCGGGGGCTAGCGGGGGGGAACACCGGGGAGCTGTTTTTT | CASSPRGLAGGNTGELFF
TRBD2 | NA | TRBJ2-1 | TRBV7-2 | TGTGCCAGCAGCCTCCGGACTAGCGGGAGGGTCGGTGAGCAGTTCTTC | CASSLRTSGRVGEQFF
TRBD1 | NA | TRBJ2-1 | TRBV19 | TGTGCCAGTAGTATAAGGCAGGGGGCAGGGTACAATGAGCAGTTCTTC | CASSIRQGAGYNEQFF
NA | NA | TRBJ2-7 | TRBV6-1 | TGTGCCAGCAGTGAAAGCGTGTTTTCGTACGAGCAGTACTTC | CASSESVFSYEQYF
TRBD2 | NA | TRBJ2-7 | TRBV9 | TGTGCCAGCAGCGTAGGGCTAGCGGGGTACGAGCAGTACTTC | CASSVGLAGYEQYF
TRBD2 | NA | TRBJ2-3 | TRBV5-6 | TGTGCCAGCAGCTGGGACAATAGCGGGAGCTCGCAGTATTTT | CASSWDNSGSSQYF
NA | NA | TRBJ2-5 | TRBV23-1 | TGCGCCAGCAGTCAGGGAAGACTTGCGGGAGAGACCCAGTACTTC | CASSQGRLAGETQYF
TRBD2 | NA | TRBJ2-1 | TRBV29-1 | TGCAGCGTTGTAGCGGGTCCCTCCGACAATGAGCAGTTCTTC | CSVVAGPSDNEQFF
NA | NA | TRBJ2-5 | TRBV7-9 | TGTGCCAGCAGCTCCCCCGGACAGCGGGAGACCCAGTACTTC | CASSSPGQRETQYF
TRBD2 | medium-sized | TRBJ2-1 | TRBV4-2 | TGTGCCAGCAGCCAAGAGGGCAGCGGGGACTACAATGAGCAGTTCTTC | CASSQEGSGDYNEQFF
NA | NA | TRBJ2-7 | TRBV18 | TGTGCCAGCTCACCGGGGGCAGGGCCCTACGAGCAGTACTTC | CASSPGAGPYEQYF
TRBD2 | NA | TRBJ2-7 | TRBV29-1 | TGCAGCGTTAGCCCTAGCGGGAGCTACGAGCAGTACTTC | CSVSPSGSYEQYF
TRBD2 | NA | TRBJ2-1 | TRBV9 | TGTGCCAGCAGCCAAGGGACTAGAGGATATGAGCAGTTCTTC | CASSQGTRGYEQFF
NA | NA | TRBJ2-7 | TRBV30 | TGTGCCTGGAGTGAGCGTCGTTGGGCCTACGAGCAGTACTTC | CAWSERRWAYEQYF
NA | NA | TRBJ1-1 | TRBV27 | TGTGCCAGCAGCATTAAACCAGGGGATGGGACTGAAGCTTTCTTT | CASSIKPGDGTEAFF
NA | NA | TRBJ2-2 | TRBV7-3 | TGTGCCAGCAGCCCAGATACGGGGGCCGGGGAGCTGTTTTTT | CASSPDTGAGELFF
TRBD2 | NA | TRBJ2-5 | TRBV10-3 | TGTGCCATCAGGGGGACGGGAGGGCCAGAGACCCAGTACTTC | CAIRGTGGPETQYF
NA | NA | TRBJ1-6 | TRBV7-8 | TGTGCCAGCAGCTTAGGACAGCAAAGCTCCTATAATTCACCCCTCCACTTT | CASSLGQQSSYNSPLHF
NA | NA | TRBJ1-1 | TRBV10-2 | TGCGCCAGCAGTCCACCTTGGACATCCGAAGCTTTCTTT | CASSPPWTSEAFF
NA | NA | TRBJ1-2 | TRBV29-1 | TGCAGCGCCTCGGAGGGGGGCTACACCTTC | CSASEGGYTF
NA | NA | TRBJ1-1 | TRBV30 | TGTGCCTGGTTGAAAAAGGGCAGGGAAGAGGCTTTCTTT | CAWLKKGREEAFF
NA | NA | TRBJ2-1 | TRBV28 | TGTGCCAGCAGTTTATCCCCCTTTACTAGCCCTGACAATGAGCAGTTCTTC | CASSLSPFTSPDNEQFF
NA | NA | TRBJ2-5 | TRBV7-9 | TGTGCCAGCAGCCCCCCAGAGCGAGAGACCCAGTACTTC | CASSPPERETQYF
TRBD2 | NA | TRBJ2-1 | TRBV5-6 | TGTGCCAGCAGCTTGGCCGTCACTAGCGGGAACAATGAGCAGTTCTTC | CASSLAVTSGNNEQFF
TRBD1 | NA | TRBJ2-3 | TRBV25-1 | TGTGCCAGCAGTGATCTCGACAGGGGGAACACAGATACGCAGTATTTT | CASSDLDRGNTDTQYF
TRBD1 | NA | TRBJ2-7 | TRBV28 | TGTGCCAGCTGGGACAGCGCCTACGAGCAGTACTTC | CASWDSAYEQYF
NA | NA | TRBJ2-3 | TRBV7-6 | TGTGCCAGCAGCTCTGGACTCCGGGGCACAGATACGCAGTATTTT | CASSSGLRGTDTQYF
TRBD2 | NA | TRBJ2-7 | TRBV7-9 | TGTGCCAGCAGCTCGGGACTAGCGGCGTCCTACGAGCAGTACTTC | CASSSGLAASYEQYF